This T cell receptor beta chain derives from a study of monozygotic twins with inflammatory bowel disease. Using the 5' RACE reads, TCRdb records one entry per CDR3 protein without DNA. Recorded for this sample: approximately 390,000 distinct CDR3 sequences. This CDR3 region has 16 residues. The germline V gene has CDR1 KGHSH and CDR2 LQKENI. The sequence was obtained from a human donor with ulcerative colitis or Crohn's disease, or a healthy co-twin of an affected twin (not recorded which). The sample comprised blood. This chain uses TRBV18 with TRBJ2-3; no DNA is available, so the TRBD2 call from TCRdb remains unchecked. The CDR3 sequence is CASSQGTTGPTDTQYF.